Listed here are 22 T cell receptor beta chains from one sample, sequenced in a study of tumor and adjacent non-tumor tissue in lung cancer. The template was RNA from unsorted bulk tissue. Three rounds of nested PCR, following a modified ARM-PCR protocol, produced the TCRbeta library. Each CDR3 protein gets one entry after TCRdb re-called the multiplex PCR reads with MiXCR. This repertoire shows 120,000 or so distinct CDR3 sequences, 84% found once; its top ten account for 22%. The specimen sequenced was lung tumor tissue. These receptors came from a man aged 65 to 85 with non-small cell lung cancer.

Points on this clonotype: Here the CDR3 omits its conserved ending phenylalanine or tryptophan, so a read error is the likely source. The rearrangement joins TRBV11-2 to TRBJ2-1; tentative D call: TRBD2 (6 bases). The V gene's germline CDR1 is SGHAT and CDR2 FQNNGV. The CDR3 sequence is 18 residues long. DNA for the CDR3: TGTGCCAGCAACTTACATGTGCGGGGCTGGGCCTCCTACAATAAGCAGTTCCTC. This sequence encodes CASNLHVRGWASYNKQFL.

For this clonotype: At one boundary the junction diverges from the germline segment, which might be a read error. The rearrangement uses TRBV4-3 and TRBJ2-1; 8 bases match TRBD2. Germline V gene lookup returns CDR1 LGHNA and CDR2 YSLEER. CDR3 size: 17 residues. The CDR3 sequence: CAISQDPAGAEYNELLF. The DNA for the CDR3 is TGCGCCATCAGCCAAGACCCAGCGGGAGCTGAATACAATGAGCTGTTATTC.

Comments on this clonotype: Sequence at one end of the junction differs from germline and may be a read error. This chain joins TRBV12-3 or TRBV12-4 and TRBJ2-7; D uncertain. The length of the CDR3 is 11 residues. CDR3 amino acids: CARSLWTEQYF. The CDR3 region has the DNA TGTGCCCGCAGTTTGTGGACCGAACAGTACTTC.

In the case of this clonotype: This likely comes from a read error, as the CDR3 has no conserved phenylalanine or tryptophan at its end. This chain links TRBV4-1 with TRBJ2-3; 9 bases agree with TRBD2. The length of the CDR3 is 16 residues. CDR1 is MGHRA, CDR2 YSYEKL, per germline. The CDR3 nucleotides read TGCGCCAGCAGCCAAGAGGTTCCTAGCGGGACAGACACGCAGTATCTT. Translation: CASSQEVPSGTDTQYL.

The V gene is TRBV4-3, the J gene TRBJ1-2; D unresolved. The V end was cut by 4 bases, the J end by 4 bases, with 13 bases between. The CDR3 is 14 residues long. Germline V gives CDR1 LGHNA, CDR2 YSLEER. The DNA of the CDR3 is TGCGCCAGCAGCCGAGCGATGGCACCCTATGGCTACACCTTC. Its protein is CASSRAMAPYGYTF.

The chain links TRBV4-2 to TRBJ1-5, with TRBD1 matching 10 bases. The J call is doubtful: the DNA matches TRBJ2-3 better. Per the germline V gene, CDR1 is LGHNA and CDR2 is YNFKEQ. The CDR3 covers 15 residues. Written as DNA, the CDR3 is TGTGCCAAGAGCCTTCAAGGGACAGGGGATCAGCCCCAGTATTTT. Encoded protein: CAKSLQGTGDQPQYF.

The chain recombines TRBV5-1 with TRBJ1-2, with 8 nucleotides matching TRBD1. This CDR3 is built from 14 residues. CDR1 and CDR2 from the germline V gene are SGHRS and YFSETQ. Losses at the gene ends were 9 bases for V and 5 bases for J; bases not matched to a gene: 12. CDR3 sequence reads: CANSPDRAWYGYTF. The CDR3 bases are TGCGCCAATAGCCCGGACAGGGCTTGGTATGGCTACACCTTC.

This clonotype was found a few times. The junction departs from the called germline gene at one end, perhaps through a read error. The chain is built from TRBV4-1 and TRBJ2-7; 8 nucleotides align to TRBD1. CDR3 size: 14 residues. Germline loops: CDR1 MGHRA, CDR2 YSYEKL. DNA of the CDR3: TGCGCCAACAGTCTCCGGGACAGGAACTACGGGCAGTACTTC. Translating it yields CANSLRDRNYGQYF.

Notes on this clonotype: One end of the junction does not line up with germline, which may come from a read error. The rearrangement links TRBV12-3 or TRBV12-4 to TRBJ2-2, with TRBD1 matching over 11 bases. This CDR3 is built from 15 residues. This chain's CDR3 is CACSSWTGGTGKLFF. CDR3 nucleotide sequence: TGTGCCTGCAGTTCCTGGACAGGGGGCACCGGGAAGCTGTTTTTT.

A word on this clonotype: One end of the junction is discordant with germline, which a read error may explain. CDR3 region: CTSSFSMGNIVTDTQYF. CDR3 DNA: TGTACCAGCAGTTTTAGCATGGGGAACATTGTGACAGATACGCAGTATTTT. The chain uses TRBV12-3 or TRBV12-4 and TRBJ2-3; D gene uncertain. This CDR3 region has 17 residues.

Worth noting for this clonotype: Here the CDR3 omits its conserved ending phenylalanine or tryptophan, so a read error is the likely source. The CDR3 spells CAGSYSDGKNSHLHY. In DNA form, the CDR3 reads TGTGCCGGCAGTTATTCCGACGGTAAAAATTCACACCTCCACTAT. The chain recombines TRBV6-5 with TRBJ1-6; D call uncertain. The CDR3 runs to 15 residues. Germline V gene lookup returns CDR1 MNHEY and CDR2 SVGAGI.

Concerning this clonotype: Mismatch with germline at one junction end may stem from a read error. The chain has TRBV29-1 and TRBJ2-1, with TRBD2 as a possible D gene (5 bases). The length of the CDR3 is 12 residues. Germline loops: CDR1 SQVTM, CDR2 ANQGSEA. CDR3 loop: CSVRQVYNEQFF. CDR3 DNA sequence: TGTAGCGTCCGACAAGTGTACAATGAGCAGTTCTTC.

As for this clonotype: A much larger clone differs from this one at a single base, so this may be a read error. The V and J genes are TRBV20-1 and TRBJ2-7; D unclear. In germline, CDR1 is DFQATT, CDR2 SNEGSKA (reference sequence). The CDR3 contains 14 residues. Trimming pared 6 bases from V and 0 bases from J, leaving 15 bases between. This CDR3 reads CSAPRSANSYEQYF. Here the CDR3 DNA reads TGCAGTGCCCCTCGTAGTGCTAACTCCTACGAGCAGTACTTC.

As regards this clonotype: The missing conserved phenylalanine or tryptophan at the end of this CDR3 makes a read error likely. The genes are TRBV20-1 and TRBJ1-2; no clear D. Germline V gene data show CDR1 as DFQATT and CDR2 as SNEGSKA (reference sequence). V was clipped by 7 bases and J by 7 bases, with 10 bases between them. CDR3 length: 10 residues. Written as DNA, the CDR3 is TGCAGTGGTAATGGAGGTGGCTACACCTTA. Translating gives CSGNGGGYTL.

As to this clonotype: A read error is likely, as this CDR3 ends without the conserved phenylalanine or tryptophan. The V and J genes are TRBV6-1 and TRBJ2-7, with D maybe TRBD1 (5 bases). This CDR3 comprises 14 residues. CDR1 MNHNS and CDR2 SASEGT come from the germline V gene. The CDR3: CDSTRIDSSYEQYL. CDR3 DNA sequence: TGTGACAGCACTCGGATAGACAGCTCCTACGAGCAGTACCTC.

As regards this clonotype: The junction differs from germline at one of its ends, possibly a read error. This chain joins TRBV29-1 and TRBJ2-5; D possibly corresponds to TRBD1 (6 bases). The V gene's germline CDR1 is SQVTM and CDR2 ANQGSEA. This CDR3 region has 13 residues. CDR3 amino acids: CSMVDRFHETQYF. CDR3 bases: TGTAGCATGGTCGACAGGTTCCATGAGACCCAGTACTTC.

About this clonotype: Possible read error: a much larger clone is one base away. CDR3 nucleotides: TGCAGTGCCGAAGGACAGGGGGCTGGAGAGATCCAGTACTTC. Translating gives CSAEGQGAGEIQYF. The rearrangement links TRBV20-1 to TRBJ2-5; 11 nucleotides line up with TRBD1. The germline gives CDR1 DFQATT, CDR2 SNEGSKA (reference sequence). The CDR3 sequence is 14 residues long.

This clonotype was counted ten times or more. V gene TRBV30 combines with J gene TRBJ1-6, with 8 bases aligning to TRBD1. Germline values: CDR1 GTSNPN, CDR2 SVGIG (reference sequence). V dropped 3 bases and J dropped 5; count of bases not matched to a gene: 3. The CDR3 is made up of 14 amino acids. Here the CDR3 reads CAWSRGQDNSPLHF. For the CDR3, the DNA is TGTGCCTGGAGCCGGGGACAGGATAATTCACCCCTCCACTTT.

A note on this clonotype: This CDR3 fails to terminate in the conserved phenylalanine or tryptophan, so it likely reflects a read error. V is TRBV29-1 and J is TRBJ1-1; possibly TRBD1 for D (6 bases). The germline V gene encodes CDR1 SQVTM and CDR2 ANQGSEA. The CDR3 extends over 12 amino acids. In DNA, the CDR3 is TGCACCGTCCTGGGGGCTGCGGGTTGGGCTTTCATT. This sequence encodes CTVLGAAGWAFI.

This clonotype has a count of ten or more. A much larger clone differs from this one at a single base, so this may be a read error. The rearrangement joins TRBV5-8 to TRBJ2-7; the D is unclear. V lost 4 bases, J lost 5 bases, and 13 bases lay in between. The CDR3 sequence is 13 residues long. Germline CDR1 reads SGHTS; CDR2 reads YDEGEE. For the CDR3, the DNA is TGTGCCAGCAGCACCTTTGACAAGGACGAGCAGTACTTC. Protein product: CASSTFDKDEQYF.

Only a few counts were recorded for this clonotype. A read error may account for a junction end that differs from germline. The rearrangement uses TRBV4-3 and TRBJ2-1; 8 bases map to TRBD2. The V gene's germline CDR1 is LGHNA and CDR2 YSLEER. The CDR3 loop spans 17 amino acids. The chain's CDR3 is CVSSHDPAGAEYNEQFF. For the CDR3, the DNA is TGCGTCAGCAGCCATGACCCAGCGGGAGCTGAATACAATGAGCAATTCTTC.

The chain carries TRBV20-1 and TRBJ2-7; TRBD1 agrees at 8 bases. The V and J ends lost 4 bases and 6 bases, in that order; junction bases with no gene match: 8. The germline V gene encodes CDR1 DFQATT and CDR2 SNEGSKA (reference sequence). The CDR3 has 13 residues. CDR3 DNA: TGCAGTGCTAACCCAGGGGGCGAGGGCGAGCAGTACTTC. Translating it yields CSANPGGEGEQYF.